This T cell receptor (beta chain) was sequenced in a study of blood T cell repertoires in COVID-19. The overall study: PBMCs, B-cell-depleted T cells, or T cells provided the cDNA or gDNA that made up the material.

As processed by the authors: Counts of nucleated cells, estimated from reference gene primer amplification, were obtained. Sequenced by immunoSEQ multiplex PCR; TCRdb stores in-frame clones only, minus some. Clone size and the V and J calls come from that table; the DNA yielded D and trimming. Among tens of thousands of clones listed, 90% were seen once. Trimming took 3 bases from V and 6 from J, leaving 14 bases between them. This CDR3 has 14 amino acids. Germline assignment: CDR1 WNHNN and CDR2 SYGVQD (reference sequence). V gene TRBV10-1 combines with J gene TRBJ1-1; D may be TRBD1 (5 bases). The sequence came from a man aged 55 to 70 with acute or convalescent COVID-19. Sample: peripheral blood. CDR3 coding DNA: TGCGCCAGCAGTGACGGACCAGGGAGGGCTGAAGCTTTCTTT. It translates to CASSDGPGRAEAFF.